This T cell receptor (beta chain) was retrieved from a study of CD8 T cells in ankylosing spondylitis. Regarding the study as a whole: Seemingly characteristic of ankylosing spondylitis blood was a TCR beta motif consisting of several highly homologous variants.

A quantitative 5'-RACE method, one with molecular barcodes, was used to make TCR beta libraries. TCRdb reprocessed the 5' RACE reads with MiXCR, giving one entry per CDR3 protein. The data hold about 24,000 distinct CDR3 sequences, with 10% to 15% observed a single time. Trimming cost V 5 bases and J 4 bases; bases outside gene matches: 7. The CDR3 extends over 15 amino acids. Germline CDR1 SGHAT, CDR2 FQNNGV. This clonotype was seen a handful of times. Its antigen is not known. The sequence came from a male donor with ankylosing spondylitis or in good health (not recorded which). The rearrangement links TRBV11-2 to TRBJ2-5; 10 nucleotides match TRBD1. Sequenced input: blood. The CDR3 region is CASSGRQGAGETQYF. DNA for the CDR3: TGTGCCAGCAGCGGCAGACAGGGGGCGGGAGAGACCCAGTACTTC. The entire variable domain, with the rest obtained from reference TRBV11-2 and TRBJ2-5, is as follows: EAGVAQSPRYKIIEKRQSVAFWCNPISGHATLYWYQQILGQGPKLLIQFQNNGVVDDSQLPKDRFSAERLKGVDSTLKIQPAKLEDSAVYLCASSGRQGAGETQYFGPGTRLLVL.